What follows are 9 T cell receptor beta chains derived from one specimen sequenced in a study of blood T cell repertoires in COVID-19. The repertoire was sequenced with immunoSEQ multiplex PCR; TCRdb's copy has only in-frame clones and lacks some. The sample comprises some 180,000 clones, 85% of which are singletons, and 5% to 8% rests with the top ten. The sample comprised PBMCs or T cells enriched from blood (not recorded which). Source of these receptors: a man aged 35-49 years who had recovered from COVID-19.

The chain links TRBV28 to TRBJ1-1; TRBD1 might be the D (5 bases). Germline loops: CDR1 MDHEN, CDR2 SYDVKM. This CDR3 region has 14 residues. The V and J ends lost 2 bases and 4 bases respectively, with 11 bases between them. DNA of the CDR3: TGTGCCAGCAGTTTAACCGGGGGGGGCACTGAAGCTTTCTTT. It yields the protein CASSLTGGGTEAFF. The variable domain in full, completed from reference TRBV28 and TRBJ1-1, reads DVKVTQSSRYLVKRTGEKVFLECVQDMDHENMFWYRQDPGLGLRLIYFSYDVKMKEKGDIPEGYSVSREKKERFSLILESASTNQTSMYLCASSLTGGGTEAFFGQGTRLTVV.

This clone is a singleton in its sample. J is TRBJ1-2 and V is TRBV3-1 (or the pseudogene TRBV3-2); D is uncertain. Trimming left V 1 base short and J 4 bases short, with 13 bases between. Looked up from germline, CDR1 is LGHDT and CDR2 is YNNKEL (reference sequence). This CDR3 is built from 15 residues. The CDR3 DNA reads as TGTGCCAGCAGCCAAGGCATCGGTCGAAGCTATGGCTACACCTTC. Amino acids: CASSQGIGRSYGYTF.

This rearrangement joins TRBV2 to TRBJ2-2; TRBD1 is a possible D gene (6 bases). This CDR3 is 13 amino acids long. Germline V gene sequence: CDR1 SNHLY, CDR2 FYNNEI. V shed 7 bases and J shed 7 bases, with 13 bases lying between them. Here the CDR3 DNA reads TGTGCCAGCACACGAGGGGGTCACGGGGAGCTGTTTTTT. Its protein is CASTRGGHGELFF. The variable domain in full, completed from reference TRBV2 and TRBJ2-2, reads EPEVTQTPSHQVTQMGQEVILRCVPISNHLYFYWYRQILGQKVEFLVSFYNNEISEKSEIFDDQFSVERPDGSNFTLKIRSTKLEDSAMYFCASTRGGHGELFFGEGSRLTVL.

In its sample, this clone was seen once. V gene TRBV7-2 combines with J gene TRBJ2-7; possibly TRBD1 for D (5 bases). Germline CDR1 reads SGHTA; CDR2 reads FQGNSA. The CDR3 totals 16 residues. Trimming stripped 5 bases from V and 0 bases from J, with 17 bases between. In DNA, the CDR3 is TGTGCCAGCAGCCCCGCTTCGGACAAAAGCTCCTACGAGCAGTACTTC. Translated, it gives CASSPASDKSSYEQYF.

This chain uses TRBV6-5 with TRBJ2-2; 7 bases align to TRBD1. V shed 7 bases, J shed 6 bases, and the junction held 8 bases outside the gene matches. Germline V gives CDR1 MNHEY, CDR2 SVGAGI. The length of the CDR3 is 14 residues. The CDR3 DNA is TGTGCCAGCATGAGACAGGGCGGTGCCGGGGAGCTGTTTTTT. Its translation: CASMRQGGAGELFF.

On this clone: A read error may produce the germline difference seen at one junction end. The chain combines TRBV14 with TRBJ2-2; 12 bases line up with TRBD2. The CDR3 is 16 residues long. Per the germline V gene, CDR1 is SGHDN and CDR2 is FVKESK. CDR3 nucleotides: TGTGCCAGCAGTCAGACTAGCGGGAGTAACAGCGGGGAGCTGTTTTTT. It translates to CASSQTSGSNSGELFF. The complete variable domain, with remaining parts taken from reference TRBV14 and TRBJ2-2, reads EAGVTQFPSHSVIEKGQTVTLRCDPISGHDNLYWYRRVMGKEIKFLLHFVKESKQDESGMPNNRFLAERTGGTYSTLKVQPAELEDSGVYFCASSQTSGSNSGELFFGEGSRLTVL.

The chain joins TRBV7-2 to TRBJ1-6; D is uncertain. Germline values: CDR1 SGHTA, CDR2 FQGNSA. CDR3 length: 14 amino acids. Between the trimmed V and J ends, which lost 2 bases and 6 bases, there was a span of 8 bases. CDR3 coding DNA: TGTGCCAGCAGCTTACCCCGTTTTAATTCACCCCTCCACTTT. It is translated as CASSLPRFNSPLHF.

The chain is built from TRBV27 and TRBJ2-7; D is uncertain. Germline CDR1 and CDR2: MNHEY and SMNVEV (reference sequence). The CDR3 sequence is 9 residues long. Deletions cut 11 bases from V and 4 bases from J, with 6 bases between. The CDR3 protein is CASKYEQYF. CDR3 sequence (DNA): TGTGCCTCAAAATACGAGCAGTACTTC.

The chain carries TRBV28 and TRBJ2-5; 7 bases are a match to TRBD1. The V and J ends lost 7 bases and 2 bases, in that order; junction bases with no gene match: 19. This CDR3 region has 18 residues. Per germline, CDR1 MDHEN and CDR2 SYDVKM. The DNA for the CDR3 is TGTGCCAGCACCGCTAGTACCGGGACAGTATTCTATCAAGAGACCCAGTACTTC. Its protein product is CASTASTGTVFYQETQYF.